The 14 T cell receptor beta chains reported below all come from one sample, sequenced in a study of CD8 T cells in ankylosing spondylitis. Study-wide results and caveats: A TCR beta motif of 7 to 9 highly homologous variants seemed to mark ankylosing spondylitis blood.

One entry per CDR3 protein results from TCRdb running MiXCR on the 5' RACE reads. The sample shows approximately 540,000 distinct CDR3 sequences, 10% to 15% of them seen only once. These receptors' targets are unknown. The sequencing input was blood, either unsorted or a sorted T cell fraction (not recorded which). The receptors come from a male donor with ankylosing spondylitis.

J is TRBJ2-2 and V is TRBV6-1; D may match TRBD1 or TRBD2 (5 bases each). CDR3 length: 17 residues. Per the germline V gene, CDR1 is MNHNS and CDR2 is SASEGT. V gave up 0 bases and J gave up 3 bases, with 14 bases separating them. This chain's CDR3 is CASSEALRGLHTGELFF. The CDR3 nucleotides read TGTGCCAGCAGTGAAGCGCTTCGGGGCCTACACACCGGGGAGCTGTTTTTT.

This rearrangement joins TRBV29-1 to TRBJ1-1; 7 bases line up with TRBD1. CDR1 is SQVTM and CDR2 is ANQGSEA in the germline V gene. The junction had 5 bases not matched to a gene; V was cut back by 3 bases and J by 1 base. This CDR3 has 14 amino acids. CDR3 loop: CSVDGQAANTEAFF. For the CDR3, the DNA is TGCAGCGTTGATGGACAGGCAGCGAACACTGAAGCTTTCTTT.

The chain couples TRBV7-2 to TRBJ2-3; D is unclear. The CDR3 has 15 residues. Trimming took 1 base from V and 1 from J, leaving 9 bases between them. The germline CDR1 and CDR2 sequences are SGHTA and FQGNSA. The CDR3 DNA follows: TGTGCCAGCAGCTTAGAGGTTAGCCGCACAGATACGCAGTATTTT. Translated: CASSLEVSRTDTQYF.

Many counts were recorded for this clonotype. V is TRBV5-5 and J is TRBJ2-1, with 9 bases lining up with TRBD2. Germline loops: CDR1 SGHKS, CDR2 YYEKEE (reference sequence). Trimming at V came to 1 base and at J to 5 bases, leaving 4 bases not matched to a gene. The CDR3 totals 15 residues. The CDR3 DNA sequence: TGTGCCAGCAGCTTGTACCTAGCGGGGAACAATGAGCAGTTCTTC. Its translation is CASSLYLAGNNEQFF. Based on the CDR3 plus reference TRBV5-5 and TRBJ2-1, the full variable domain is DAGVTQSPTHLIKTRGQQVTLRCSPISGHKSVSWYQQVLGQGPQFIFQYYEKEERGRGNFPDRFSARQFPNYSSELNVNALLLGDSALYLCASSLYLAGNNEQFFGPGTRLTVL.

This rearrangement joins TRBV5-6 to TRBJ2-7; D may be TRBD1 (7 bases). This CDR3 contains 15 residues. V was pared by 1 base and J by 4 bases, with 15 bases between. Germline CDR1 SGHDT, CDR2 YYEEEE. CDR3 sequence: CASSLRGTARYEQYV. The CDR3 coding sequence is TGTGCCAGCAGCTTGCGGGGGACAGCAAGATACGAGCAGTACGTC.

In its sample, this clonotype was seen many times. The chain carries TRBV20-1 and TRBJ2-7; tentative D call: TRBD2 (6 bases). Germline V gives CDR1 DFQATT, CDR2 SNEGSKA (reference sequence). Trimming took 4 bases from V and 0 from J, leaving 16 bases between them. This CDR3 has 15 residues. The CDR3 DNA reads as TGCAGTGCTACCCGTGGGGGGAGCCTCTCCTACGAGCAGTACTTC. This gives the protein CSATRGGSLSYEQYF.

V is TRBV12-3 or TRBV12-4 and J is TRBJ2-1; 7 bases fit TRBD2. With 4 bases clipped from V and 12 bases from J, the junction kept 12 bases outside the gene matches. This CDR3 contains 14 residues. The CDR3 nucleotides read TGTGCCAGCAGTTCCCCCCCGGGGGGTTTGGTGCAGTTCTTC. Translated, it gives CASSSPPGGLVQFF.

This clonotype was counted ten times or more. The chain couples TRBV12-3 or TRBV12-4 to TRBJ2-5; 9 bases line up with TRBD2. V shed 4 bases and J 5 bases; nucleotides not matched to a gene: 8. The CDR3 spans 15 residues. CDR3 sequence (DNA): TGTGCCAGCAGTTCTGGACTAGCGAATGGGGAGACCCAGTACTTC. Translation: CASSSGLANGETQYF.

This clonotype was recorded at least ten times. This chain joins TRBV7-2 and TRBJ2-3, with unresolved D. V was trimmed by 2 bases and J by 3 bases, leaving 12 bases between them. Germline CDR1 SGHTA, CDR2 FQGNSA. The CDR3 contains 15 residues. CDR3 DNA: TGTGCCAGCAGCTTAACTCCGCACAGTACAGATACGCAGTATTTT. Translated, it gives CASSLTPHSTDTQYF.

Only a few counts were recorded for this clonotype. The J gene is TRBJ2-7, the V gene TRBV20-1; 8 bases are a match to TRBD2. Germline V gene lookup returns CDR1 DFQATT and CDR2 SNEGSKA (reference sequence). The CDR3 consists of 14 residues. V trimming: 2 bases; J trimming: 3 bases; junction bases outside the gene matches: 6. As DNA, the CDR3 is TGCAGTGCTAGATTAGCGGGATCGATCTACGAGCAGTACTTC. Its translation is CSARLAGSIYEQYF.

This clonotype was seen repeatedly, ten times or more. This chain links TRBV5-1 with TRBJ2-5, with TRBD2 matching 10 bases. The CDR3 extends over 17 amino acids. The junction had 13 bases not matched to a gene; V was cut back by 4 bases and J by 4 bases. Germline CDR1 and CDR2: SGHRS and YFSETQ. The chain's CDR3 is CASSPPTASGSGETQYF. The CDR3 region has the DNA TGCGCCAGCAGCCCCCCCACGGCTAGCGGGAGCGGAGAGACCCAGTACTTC.

The chain couples TRBV2 to TRBJ1-5; the D gene is possibly TRBD1 (5 bases). The CDR3 spans 17 residues. CDR1 is SNHLY, CDR2 FYNNEI, per germline. Trimming left V 5 bases short and J 0 bases short, with 17 bases between. The CDR3 sequence: CASSHRDWNLSNQPQHF. The CDR3 DNA follows: TGTGCCAGCAGTCACCGGGACTGGAACCTTAGCAATCAGCCCCAGCATTTT.

The chain joins TRBV25-1 to TRBJ2-3; 7 bases map to TRBD2. V trimming: 5 bases; J trimming: 2 bases; junction bases outside the gene matches: 7. Germline lookup yields CDR1 MGHDK and CDR2 SYGVNS. There are 15 residues in the CDR3. CDR3 nucleotide sequence: TGTGCCAGCAGTAGACACCGGGAGGCCACAGATACGCAGTATTTT. This sequence encodes CASSRHREATDTQYF. Full variable domain (outside the CDR3, taken from reference TRBV25-1 and TRBJ2-3): EADIYQTPRYLVIGTGKKITLECSQTMGHDKMYWYQQDPGMELHLIHYSYGVNSTEKGDLSSESTVSRIRTEHFPLTLESARPSHTSQYLCASSRHREATDTQYFGPGTRLTVL.

J is TRBJ2-3 and V is TRBV20-1; possibly TRBD2 for D (6 bases). V lost 6 bases and J lost 2, with 9 bases in between. The CDR3 covers 12 residues. In germline, CDR1 is DFQATT, CDR2 SNEGSKA (reference sequence). This chain's CDR3 is CSAGTLTDTQYF. DNA for the CDR3: TGCAGTGCCGGGACTCTCACAGATACGCAGTATTTT.